Listed below are T cell receptor beta chains from one sample, sequenced in a study of blood T cell repertoires in COVID-19. Measured with immunoSEQ multiplex PCR; TCRdb has only the in-frame clones, and not every one. Seen here are 100,000 to 150,000 clones, approximately 83% observed once, and the top ten hold 25% to 30%. The sample consisted of peripheral blood. These receptors were taken from a woman over 75 with acute or convalescent COVID-19. The CDR3 runs from the conserved cysteine through the conserved F or W. A D gene is named only where the DNA matches it firmly. Rows may omit the clone size; those that give it use once, few, many or a size class.

j_call d_call clone_size v_call cdr3_aa cdr3_nt
TRBJ1-1 NA once TRBV19 CASSLSVVNTEAFF TGTGCCAGTAGCCTATCGGTAGTGAACACTGAAGCTTTCTTT
TRBJ1-2 TRBD1 NA TRBV5-6 CASSFSDRRRGYTF TGTGCCAGCTCATTTTCGGACAGGAGAAGAGGCTACACCTTC
TRBJ1-1 NA few TRBV5-1 CASREGSTRMNTEAFF TGCGCCAGCAGGGAGGGGTCGACCAGAATGAACACTGAAGCTTTCTTT
TRBJ2-7 TRBD1 NA TRBV7-8 CASSLAQGAVYEQYF TGTGCCAGCAGCTTAGCTCAGGGGGCTGTCTACGAGCAGTACTTC
TRBJ2-3 NA NA TRBV6-2/TRBV6-3 CASSNMDYTDTQYF TGTGCCAGCAGCAACATGGACTACACAGATACGCAGTATTTT
TRBJ1-6 TRBD1 NA TRBV6-5 CASRHHDRENSPLHF TGTGCCAGCAGACACCATGACAGGGAGAATTCACCCCTCCACTTT
TRBJ2-3 TRBD1 NA TRBV18 CASSRQGDTQYF TGTGCCAGCTCAAGACAGGGGGATACGCAGTATTTT
TRBJ1-3 NA NA TRBV18 CASSPGPDGDTTIYF TGTGCCAGCTCACCGGGGCCCGATGGTGACACGACCATATATTTT
TRBJ1-5 TRBD1 NA TRBV6-5 CASSRQGISNQPQHF TGTGCCAGCAGTCGACAGGGAATCAGCAATCAGCCCCAGCATTTT
TRBJ2-5 TRBD2 NA TRBV6-5 CASRRSGGREETQYF TGTGCCAGCAGGAGGAGCGGGGGGCGGGAAGAGACCCAGTACTTC
TRBJ1-6 TRBD1 NA TRBV6-4 CASSENRGRGPLHF TGTGCCAGCAGTGAAAACAGGGGGCGCGGACCCCTCCACTTT
TRBJ1-2 TRBD1 NA TRBV5-1 CATRLSTGEDGYTF TGCGCCACTCGACTATCGACAGGGGAAGACGGCTACACCTTC
TRBJ1-1 NA NA TRBV7-2 CASSPARGANTEAFF TGTGCCAGCAGCCCTGCCCGGGGGGCGAACACTGAAGCTTTCTTT
TRBJ1-1 TRBD1 NA TRBV5-1 CASSLIGTGGWGTEAFF TGCGCCAGCAGCTTGATTGGGACAGGGGGCTGGGGCACTGAAGCTTTCTTT
TRBJ1-1 TRBD1 NA TRBV5-1 CASSFSGQANTEAFF TGCGCCAGCAGCTTCTCTGGACAGGCGAACACTGAAGCTTTCTTT
TRBJ1-4 NA once TRBV5-1 CASSLDRARRREKLFF TGCGCCAGCAGCTTGGACAGGGCACGGAGACGAGAAAAACTGTTTTTT
TRBJ1-2 NA medium-sized TRBV6-6 CASSSQGFYGYTF TGTGCCAGCAGTTCCCAGGGCTTCTATGGCTACACCTTC